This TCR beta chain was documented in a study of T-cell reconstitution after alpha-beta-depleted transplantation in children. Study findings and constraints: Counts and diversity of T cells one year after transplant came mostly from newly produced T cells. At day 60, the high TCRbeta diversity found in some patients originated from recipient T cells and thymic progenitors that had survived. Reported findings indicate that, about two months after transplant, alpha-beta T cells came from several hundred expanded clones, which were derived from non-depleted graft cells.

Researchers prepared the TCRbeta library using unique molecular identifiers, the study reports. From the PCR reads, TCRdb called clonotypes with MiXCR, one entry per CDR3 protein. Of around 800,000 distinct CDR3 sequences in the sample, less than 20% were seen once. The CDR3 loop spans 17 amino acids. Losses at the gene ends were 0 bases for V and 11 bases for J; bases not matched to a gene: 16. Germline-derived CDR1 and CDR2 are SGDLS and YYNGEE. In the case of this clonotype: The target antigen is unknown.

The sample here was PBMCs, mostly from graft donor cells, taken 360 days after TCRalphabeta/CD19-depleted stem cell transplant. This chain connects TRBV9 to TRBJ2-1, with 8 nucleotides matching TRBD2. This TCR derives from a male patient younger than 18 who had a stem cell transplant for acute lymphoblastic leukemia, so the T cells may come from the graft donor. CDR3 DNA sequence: TGTGCCAGCAGCGTAGGAAGGACTAGCCCGCCGAGTGGTCAGCAGTTCTTC. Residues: CASSVGRTSPPSGQQFF.